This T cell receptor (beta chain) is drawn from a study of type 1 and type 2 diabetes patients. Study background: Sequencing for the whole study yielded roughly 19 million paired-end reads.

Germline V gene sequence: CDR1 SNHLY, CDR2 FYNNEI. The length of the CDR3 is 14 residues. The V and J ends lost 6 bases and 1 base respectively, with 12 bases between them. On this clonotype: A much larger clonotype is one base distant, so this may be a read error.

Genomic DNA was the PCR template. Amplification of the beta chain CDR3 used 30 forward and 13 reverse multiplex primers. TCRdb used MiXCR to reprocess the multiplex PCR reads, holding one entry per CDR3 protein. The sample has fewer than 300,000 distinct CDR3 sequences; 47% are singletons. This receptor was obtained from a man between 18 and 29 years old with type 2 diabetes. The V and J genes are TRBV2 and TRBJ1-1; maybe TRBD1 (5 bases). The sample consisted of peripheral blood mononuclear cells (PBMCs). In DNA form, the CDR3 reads TGTGCCAGCAGAATGGGACCGCCGAACACTGAAGCTTTCTTT. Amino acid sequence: CASRMGPPNTEAFF.